This TCR beta chain was documented in a study of brain T cells in children with intractable seizures. TCRdb keeps only in-frame clones here, not all; method: immunoSEQ multiplex PCR. The profile shows 340,000 or so clones, over 90% of them singletons. Time point described: blood from clinic visit 5 months post-surgery; TSC patient then seizure free. Surgery cases with the highest brain T cell transcript signatures were chosen for sequencing. Patients received at least one anti-epileptic drug before surgery. General study results and limits: Patients' HCMV serostatus was unknown; virus specificity rests on CDR3 similarity alone. Pre- and post-surgery blood differed in depth, so pre-surgery absences may be undersampling.

Details on this clone: Its antigen is still unknown.

The CDR3 is 15 amino acids. Per germline, CDR1 SGHAT and CDR2 FQDESV (reference sequence). Trimming took 5 bases from V and 3 from J; bases not matched to a gene: 6. The rearrangement joins TRBV11-1 to TRBJ1-1; TRBD1 agrees at 10 bases. The specimen was peripheral blood, collected 4 to 5 months after surgery. This TCR was sampled from a boy in the first two years of life with tuberous sclerosis and intractable seizures. The CDR3 loop is CASSARTGGYTEAFF. CDR3 nucleotide sequence: TGTGCCAGCAGCGCACGGACAGGGGGTTACACTGAAGCTTTCTTT.